The clone carrying this TCR beta chain was observed many times. Its antigen is as yet unknown. One entry per CDR3 protein, called by TCRdb with MiXCR from the reads. This sample yields 55,000 to 85,000 distinct CDR3 sequences, of which under 4.5% are seen a single time; around a fifth belongs to the top ten. The sample belongs to a study of T cell repertoires in cytomegalovirus infection. In the study overall: Through public TCR beta signatures, both CMV infection and matching HLA type were indicated.

Study-wide results and limits: Dominating the ex vivo response were HLA-C-restricted CMV-specific TCR beta clonotypes. The cumulative frequency of public TCR beta families identified carriers of CMV plus the relevant HLA.

Germline V gene data show CDR1 as SGHTA and CDR2 as FQGNSA. The CDR3 is made up of 17 amino acids. V shed 2 bases and J shed 7 bases, with 23 bases lying between them. This chain links TRBV7-2 with TRBJ1-2; no clear D gene. This sequence was found in a human donor in good health (CMV status not recorded). Some clones in this sample may be carry-over from other donors' samples. Sequenced input: PBMCs. CDR3 region: CASSLTPTGPRGGGYTF. The CDR3 region has the DNA TGTGCCAGCAGCTTAACGCCAACTGGCCCCCGCGGCGGTGGCTACACCTTC.